This TCR beta chain emerged from a study of T cells in Graves' hyperthyroidism and ophthalmopathy. In the study overall: Blood from the periphery was taken at initial diagnosis, before any treatment.

Template material for amplifying TCR beta CDR3 regions consisted of RNA transcripts. HTBI primers drove first-round RT-PCR of the TCR CDR3. A single record per CDR3 protein comes from TCRdb applying MiXCR to the multiplex PCR reads. The top ten hold roughly 20% of the sample, which has 400,000 or so distinct CDR3 sequences, 15% seen once. The V gene's germline CDR1 is KGHSH and CDR2 LQKENI. Trimming took off 4 bases at V and 2 bases at J, with 6 bases between the two ends. The CDR3 runs to 12 residues. Duration under 3 months, a NOSPECS grade of at least 4, and a Clinical Activity Score of at least 3 characterized the ophthalmopathy patients. Used for diagnoses were clinical symptoms, serum thyroxine and TRAb, thyroid ultrasound and orbital computed tomography.

This TCR was recovered from a woman aged 55-70 years with Graves' ophthalmopathy. V is TRBV18 and J is TRBJ2-7; D uncertain. Sequenced: blood. The CDR3 nucleotides are TGTGCCAGCTCACTCCAGACCTACGAGCAGTACTTC. Amino acid sequence: CASSLQTYEQYF. The variable domain in full, with the rest retrieved from reference TRBV18 and TRBJ2-7, is NAGVMQNPRHLVRRRGQEARLRCSPMKGHSHVYWYRQLPEEGLKFMVYLQKENIIDESGMPKERFSAEFPKEGPSILRIQQVVRGDSAAYFCASSLQTYEQYFGPGTRLTVT.